This T cell receptor beta chain was observed in a study of beta chain features in type 1 diabetes. The wider study: Age and gender were similar between patients and healthy donors, as were cell yields. Findings and limits, study-wide: In the patient group, naive, central memory and Treg TCRB repertoires seemed more alike than in the healthy donor group. In every one of the four CD4+ subsets, TCRB CDR3s were moderately but significantly shorter in Type 1 diabetes patients.

What was sequenced were expressed TCRB transcripts, since all of the isolated RNA had been reverse transcribed. Profiling relied on immunoSEQ multiplex PCR, and the TCRdb table lists in-frame clones only, not all of them. The repertoire holds around 280,000 clones, with about 15% as singletons. This clone turned up a few times. What it binds is unknown. Trimming removed 6 bases from V and 2 bases from J; junction bases left unmatched: 8. CDR3 size: 15 residues. Per the germline V gene, CDR1 is SGHNT and CDR2 is YYREEE (reference sequence). The chain joins TRBV5-4 to TRBJ2-1; 7 bases map to TRBD1. The source material was naive CD4+ T cells from blood. This sequence was found in a man aged 18 to 35 with type 1 diabetes. In nucleotides, the CDR3 is TGTGCCAGCACGCGGGCAGGGGGTCCCTACAATGAGCAGTTCTTC. Protein sequence: CASTRAGGPYNEQFF.